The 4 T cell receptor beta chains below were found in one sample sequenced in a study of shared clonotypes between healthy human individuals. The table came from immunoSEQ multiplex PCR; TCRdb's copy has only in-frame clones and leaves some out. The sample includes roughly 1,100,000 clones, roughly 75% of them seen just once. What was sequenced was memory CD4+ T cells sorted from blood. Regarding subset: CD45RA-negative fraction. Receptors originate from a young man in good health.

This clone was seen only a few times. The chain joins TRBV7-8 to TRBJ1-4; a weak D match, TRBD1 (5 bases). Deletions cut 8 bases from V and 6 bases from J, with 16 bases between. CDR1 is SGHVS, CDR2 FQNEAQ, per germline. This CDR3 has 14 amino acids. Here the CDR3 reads CASVFQGVDEKLFF. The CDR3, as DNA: TGTGCCAGCGTCTTCCAAGGGGTGGATGAAAAACTGTTTTTT.

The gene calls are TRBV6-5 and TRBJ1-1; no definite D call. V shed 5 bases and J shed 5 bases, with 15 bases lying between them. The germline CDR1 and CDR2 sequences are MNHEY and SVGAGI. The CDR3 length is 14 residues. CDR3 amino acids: CASSAGRVGTEAFF. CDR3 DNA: TGTGCCAGCAGTGCCGGACGGGTGGGGACTGAAGCTTTCTTT.

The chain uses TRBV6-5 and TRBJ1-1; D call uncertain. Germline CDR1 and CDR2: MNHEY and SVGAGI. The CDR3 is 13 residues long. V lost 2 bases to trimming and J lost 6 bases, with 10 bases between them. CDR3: CASSYGLGAEAFF. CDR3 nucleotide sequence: TGTGCCAGCAGTTACGGCCTGGGTGCTGAAGCTTTCTTT.

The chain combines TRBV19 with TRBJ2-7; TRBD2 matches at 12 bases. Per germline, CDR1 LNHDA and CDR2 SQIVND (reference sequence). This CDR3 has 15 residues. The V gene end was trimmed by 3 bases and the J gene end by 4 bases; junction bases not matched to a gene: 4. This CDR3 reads CASSIMTSGSYEQYF. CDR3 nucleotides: TGTGCCAGTAGTATCATGACTAGCGGGAGTTACGAGCAGTACTTC.